The 11 T cell receptor beta chains below were found in one sample sequenced in a study of PD-L1 blockade in urothelial cancer. Described time point: peripheral blood 6 weeks after treatment start. Using immunoSEQ multiplex PCR, the repertoire was profiled, and TCRdb retains in-frame clones only, with some absent. The sample lists approximately 110,000 clones, approximately 90% occurring once. The sample in question was PBMCs, obtained around atezolizumab (anti-PD-L1) treatment. These receptors originate from a man aged 60 to 69 with urothelial cancer.

This chain links TRBV5-1 with TRBJ2-5, with 8 bases that match TRBD2. This CDR3 region has 14 residues. V trimming: 2 bases; J trimming: 5 bases; junction bases outside the gene matches: 5. The germline V gene has CDR1 SGHRS and CDR2 YFSETQ. The CDR3 bases are TGCGCCAGCAGCTTAGCGGGAGAGGGGGAGACCCAGTACTTC. Its translation is CASSLAGEGETQYF. Based on the CDR3 plus reference TRBV5-1 and TRBJ2-5, the full variable domain is KAGVTQTPRYLIKTRGQQVTLSCSPISGHRSVSWYQQTPGQGLQFLFEYFSETQRNKGNFPGRFSGRQFSNSRSEMNVSTLELGDSALYLCASSLAGEGETQYFGPGTRLLVL.

The V gene is TRBV9, the J gene TRBJ1-1, with D unclear. Deletions cut 3 bases from V and 0 bases from J, with 9 bases between. CDR3 length: 14 amino acids. Germline CDR1 and CDR2: SGDLS and YYNGEE. CDR3 amino acids: CASSANSMNTEAFF. In DNA form, the CDR3 reads TGTGCCAGCAGCGCAAATTCCATGAACACTGAAGCTTTCTTT.

J is TRBJ2-1 and V is TRBV15; 10 bases are a match to TRBD1. V trimming: 0 bases; J trimming: 6 bases; junction bases outside the gene matches: 5. The CDR3 has 16 amino acids. Germline CDR1 and CDR2: LNHNV and YYDKDF (reference sequence). CDR3 amino acids: CATSRETGGVFNEQFF. CDR3 DNA sequence: TGTGCCACCAGCAGAGAGACAGGGGGCGTCTTCAATGAGCAGTTCTTC.

This chain joins TRBV5-1 and TRBJ2-7, with 9 bases matching TRBD2. Unmatched junction bases numbered 14, after V lost 0 bases and J lost 1 base. CDR3 size: 19 residues. Germline V gives CDR1 SGHRS, CDR2 YFSETQ. CDR3 in amino acids: CASSLGTQAGGSWSYEQYF. The CDR3 bases are TGCGCCAGCAGCTTGGGGACGCAAGCGGGAGGCTCTTGGTCCTACGAGCAGTACTTC.

The chain has TRBV5-1 and TRBJ2-2; 8 nucleotides align to TRBD2. CDR1 SGHRS and CDR2 YFSETQ come from the germline V gene. The CDR3 totals 15 residues. V lost 4 bases, J lost 0 bases, and 2 bases stayed unmatched. Here the CDR3 reads CASSRGGSNTGELFF. DNA for the CDR3: TGCGCCAGCAGCCGGGGGGGATCGAACACCGGGGAGCTGTTTTTT.

The chain is built from TRBV6-6 and TRBJ2-5; D might be TRBD2 (6 bases). Germline assignment: CDR1 MNHNY and CDR2 SVGAGI (reference sequence). V lost 5 bases and J lost 5, with 18 bases in between. This CDR3 spans 15 amino acids. The CDR3: CASSTGGTVPETQYF. CDR3 DNA sequence: TGTGCCAGCAGTACGGGTGGGACTGTTCCGGAGACCCAGTACTTC.

The CDR3 here is CASSSRDTTLNTEAFF. The CDR3 coding sequence is TGTGCCAGTAGTTCTCGGGACACTACACTGAACACTGAAGCTTTCTTT. The V gene is TRBV19, the J gene TRBJ1-1; TRBD1 is a possible D gene (6 bases). CDR3 length equals 16 residues. CDR1 is LNHDA, CDR2 SQIVND, per germline (reference sequence). Trimming took off 5 bases at V and 0 bases at J, with 16 bases between the two ends.

J is TRBJ2-3 and V is TRBV7-3; D is undetermined. There are 13 residues in the CDR3. V was shortened by 3 bases and J by 2 bases, with 6 bases between the two germline ends. Germline lookup yields CDR1 SGHTA and CDR2 FQGTGA. The CDR3 DNA is TGTGCCAGCAGCTTGACTCCCACAGATACGCAGTATTTT. Translation gives CASSLTPTDTQYF.

The CDR3 loop is CASSRTGVFDEAFF. Here the CDR3 DNA reads TGTGCCAGCAGCCGGACAGGGGTGTTCGATGAAGCTTTCTTT. V gene TRBV9 combines with J gene TRBJ1-1; 9 nucleotides align to TRBD1. V was pared by 4 bases and J by 7 bases, with 8 bases of the junction left unmatched. CDR1 is SGDLS, CDR2 YYNGEE, per germline. The CDR3 spans 14 residues.

The J gene is TRBJ2-2, the V gene TRBV11-2; 7 bases agree with TRBD2. CDR1 and CDR2 (germline): SGHAT, FQNNGV. The CDR3 loop spans 14 amino acids. V was clipped by 4 bases and J by 1 base; unmatched bases: 0. CDR3 DNA: TGTGCCAGCAGCTCTAGCGGGAACACCGGGGAGCTGTTTTTT. Its protein is CASSSSGNTGELFF.

V and J are TRBV7-9 and TRBJ1-3; D is perhaps TRBD1 (5 bases). Trimming cost V 1 base and J 4 bases, with 20 bases left between them. The CDR3 is 18 amino acids. Germline values: CDR1 SEHNR, CDR2 FQNEAQ (reference sequence). CDR3: CASSLVRSWQGKGNTIYF. The CDR3 DNA follows: TGTGCCAGCAGCTTAGTACGCTCGTGGCAGGGAAAAGGAAACACCATATATTTT.